This TCR beta chain derives from a study of cytomegalovirus exposure and HLA in healthy donors. The overall study: According to later analysis, the same platform produced the 120 or so validation and several hundred first-cohort repertoires. Study observations and caveats: TCR sequences were mostly rare, though some public TCRs occurred in many donors. According to reports, the classifier identified cytomegalovirus status with high specificity and sensitivity.

On this clone: Its antigen is unidentified.

The protocol was immunoSEQ multiplex PCR, while the TCRdb copy is restricted to in-frame clones and leaves out a portion. The data show some 150,000 clones, approximately 90% seen once. The donors were in the approximately 120-subject validation cohort, distinct from the roughly 700-subject first cohort. Sequenced input: PBMCs. The source is a young man in good health and CMV-seronegative.

The CDR3 reads CASSWSSGGDTQYF. The CDR3, as DNA: TGTGCCAGCAGTTGGAGTAGCGGGGGAGATACGCAGTATTTT. The rearrangement joins TRBV6-5 to TRBJ2-3; 9 nucleotides align to TRBD2. Germline V gene data show CDR1 as MNHEY and CDR2 as SVGAGI. There are 14 residues in the CDR3. The J segment lost 5 bases and the V segment lost 4 bases, leaving 4 bases of the junction unmatched.